This section outlines one T cell receptor (beta chain) sequence together with its context. This entry belongs to a study of blood T cell repertoires in COVID-19. Study at large: COVID-19 samples collected from the United States, Italy and Spain covered acute and convalescent phases. Sample material is recorded as cDNA or gDNA derived from T cells, B-cell-depleted T cells, or PBMCs.

Clones were read by immunoSEQ multiplex PCR, and TCRdb kept only the in-frame ones, dropping some. The sample lists tens of thousands of clones, roughly 82% seen once, with 1% to 1.5% in the top ten. V shed 3 bases and J 0 bases; nucleotides not matched to a gene: 1. Per germline, CDR1 SGHRS and CDR2 YFSETQ. The CDR3 loop spans 17 amino acids. The source of this sequence is a woman older than 75 with acute or convalescent COVID-19. This chain uses TRBV5-1 with TRBJ2-6, with 12 bases that match TRBD1. Sequences were obtained from peripheral blood. This CDR3 reads CASSSGQGASGANVLTF. The CDR3 bases are TGCGCCAGCAGCTCGGGACAGGGGGCCTCTGGGGCCAACGTCCTGACTTTC.